The rows below give T cell receptor beta chains drawn from one sample of a study of shared clonotypes between healthy human individuals. Sequencing used immunoSEQ multiplex PCR; TCRdb keeps in-frame clones, though not all of them. The sample consists of about 2.5 million clones, around 93% of them appearing once. Sequenced sample: naive CD4+ T cells from PBMCs. Receptor source: a man between 18 and 35 years old in good health. Some clones in this sample may be carry-over from other donors' samples. The CDR3 runs from the conserved cysteine through the conserved F or W. The order of the fields is J gene, V gene, D gene, clone size, CDR3 protein, CDR3 DNA. A D gene is named only where the DNA matches it firmly. Size values are once, few and many counts, or a class for expanded clones, and some rows have none.

J gene: TRBJ2-5; V gene: TRBV7-2; D gene: -; clone size: -; CDR3 protein: CASSPPWAGEETQYF; CDR3 DNA: TGTGCCAGCAGCCCCCCTTGGGCAGGGGAAGAGACCCAGTACTTC
J gene: TRBJ2-7; V gene: TRBV7-2; D gene: -; clone size: -; CDR3 protein: CASSPYSGPYEQYF; CDR3 DNA: TGTGCCAGCAGCCCTTATAGCGGCCCCTACGAGCAGTACTTC
J gene: TRBJ1-1; V gene: TRBV7-2; D gene: -; clone size: -; CDR3 protein: CASSFLRVENTEAFF; CDR3 DNA: TGTGCCAGCAGCTTCCTTAGGGTTGAGAACACTGAAGCTTTCTTT
J gene: TRBJ1-3; V gene: TRBV2; D gene: TRBD1; clone size: -; CDR3 protein: CASSIQGAVGGNTIYF; CDR3 DNA: TGTGCCAGCAGCATACAGGGGGCGGTTGGTGGAAACACCATATATTTT
J gene: TRBJ1-1; V gene: TRBV2; D gene: -; clone size: few; CDR3 protein: CASSERGENTEAFF; CDR3 DNA: TGTGCCAGCAGTGAACGGGGAGAGAACACTGAAGCTTTCTTT
J gene: TRBJ1-5; V gene: TRBV11-2; D gene: -; clone size: -; CDR3 protein: CASSPAGIQPQHF; CDR3 DNA: TGTGCCAGCAGCCCAGCGGGGATTCAGCCCCAGCATTTT
J gene: TRBJ1-1; V gene: TRBV9; D gene: TRBD1; clone size: -; CDR3 protein: CASSAQGPPTEAFF; CDR3 DNA: TGTGCCAGCAGCGCACAGGGGCCCCCCACTGAAGCTTTCTTT
J gene: TRBJ1-2; V gene: TRBV9; D gene: TRBD1; clone size: -; CDR3 protein: CASSVEPGQGDGYTF; CDR3 DNA: TGTGCCAGCAGCGTAGAACCGGGACAGGGAGATGGCTACACCTTC
J gene: TRBJ1-1; V gene: TRBV7-3; D gene: -; clone size: -; CDR3 protein: CASSISGTNTEAFF; CDR3 DNA: TGTGCCAGCAGCATCTCCGGGACTAACACTGAAGCTTTCTTT
J gene: TRBJ2-3; V gene: TRBV28; D gene: -; clone size: -; CDR3 protein: CASSGNTQYF; CDR3 DNA: TGTGCCAGCAGCGGTAATACGCAGTATTTT
J gene: TRBJ1-1; V gene: TRBV7-9; D gene: TRBD1; clone size: -; CDR3 protein: CASSWTGLNAEAFF; CDR3 DNA: TGTGCCAGCAGTTGGACAGGATTGAACGCTGAAGCTTTCTTT
J gene: TRBJ2-1; V gene: TRBV19; D gene: -; clone size: -; CDR3 protein: CASSKQGTSNEQFF; CDR3 DNA: TGTGCCAGTAGTAAGCAGGGTACGAGCAATGAGCAGTTCTTC
J gene: TRBJ1-3; V gene: TRBV7-9; D gene: TRBD1; clone size: -; CDR3 protein: CASHGQGTGNTIYF; CDR3 DNA: TGTGCCAGCCACGGACAGGGCACTGGAAACACCATATATTTT
J gene: TRBJ1-3; V gene: TRBV19; D gene: -; clone size: few; CDR3 protein: CASSSSSGNTIYF; CDR3 DNA: TGTGCCAGTAGTTCATCCTCTGGAAACACCATATATTTT
J gene: TRBJ2-1; V gene: TRBV5-1; D gene: TRBD1; clone size: once; CDR3 protein: CASSLDVGQGAYNEQFF; CDR3 DNA: TGCGCCAGCAGCTTGGACGTTGGACAGGGGGCTTACAATGAGCAGTTCTTC
J gene: TRBJ2-5; V gene: TRBV5-1; D gene: TRBD2; clone size: -; CDR3 protein: CASSSASGMETQYF; CDR3 DNA: TGCGCCAGCAGCTCAGCGAGCGGGATGGAGACCCAGTACTTC
J gene: TRBJ1-2; V gene: TRBV28; D gene: TRBD1; clone size: -; CDR3 protein: CASTLGTVHAYGYTF; CDR3 DNA: TGTGCCAGCACCTTAGGGACAGTACACGCCTATGGCTACACCTTC
J gene: TRBJ1-2; V gene: TRBV11-2; D gene: -; clone size: once; CDR3 protein: CASSLAVFYGYTF; CDR3 DNA: TGTGCCAGCAGCTTAGCGGTGTTCTATGGCTACACCTTC
J gene: TRBJ2-7; V gene: TRBV4-2; D gene: TRBD2; clone size: -; CDR3 protein: CASSRQLAGGNNEQYF; CDR3 DNA: TGTGCCAGCAGCCGCCAACTAGCGGGAGGGAATAACGAGCAGTACTTC
J gene: TRBJ2-1; V gene: TRBV7-2; D gene: -; clone size: -; CDR3 protein: CASSISSSSYNEQFF; CDR3 DNA: TGTGCCAGCAGCATTAGCAGTAGCTCCTACAATGAGCAGTTCTTC
J gene: TRBJ1-1; V gene: TRBV15; D gene: TRBD1; clone size: -; CDR3 protein: CATGGTDPEAFF; CDR3 DNA: TGTGCCACCGGCGGGACAGACCCTGAAGCTTTCTTT
J gene: TRBJ1-5; V gene: TRBV5-1; D gene: -; clone size: -; CDR3 protein: CASSLLGMDQPQHF; CDR3 DNA: TGCGCCAGCAGCTTGTTGGGGATGGATCAGCCCCAGCATTTT
J gene: TRBJ2-5; V gene: TRBV6-1; D gene: -; clone size: -; CDR3 protein: CASTREGETQYF; CDR3 DNA: TGTGCCAGCACTCGGGAAGGTGAGACCCAGTACTTC
J gene: TRBJ1-1; V gene: TRBV18; D gene: -; clone size: -; CDR3 protein: CASSPRQPDGTEAFF; CDR3 DNA: TGTGCCAGCTCACCACGACAGCCCGATGGCACTGAAGCTTTCTTT
J gene: TRBJ2-1; V gene: TRBV18; D gene: TRBD1; clone size: -; CDR3 protein: CASSPDRVSAGEQFF; CDR3 DNA: TGTGCCAGCTCACCCGACAGGGTCAGTGCGGGTGAGCAGTTCTTC
J gene: TRBJ2-2; V gene: TRBV6-1; D gene: -; clone size: -; CDR3 protein: CASSESITQLVYTNTGELFF; CDR3 DNA: TGTGCCAGCAGTGAAAGCATAACGCAACTAGTTTACACGAACACCGGGGAGCTGTTTTTT
J gene: TRBJ2-7; V gene: TRBV28; D gene: -; clone size: -; CDR3 protein: CASRDSLSSYEQYF; CDR3 DNA: TGTGCCAGCAGGGACAGTCTGAGCTCCTACGAGCAGTACTTC
J gene: TRBJ2-7; V gene: TRBV9; D gene: TRBD2; clone size: once; CDR3 protein: CASSPGGSSYEQYF; CDR3 DNA: TGTGCCAGCAGCCCGGGCGGGAGTTCCTACGAGCAGTACTTC
J gene: TRBJ2-2; V gene: TRBV29-1; D gene: -; clone size: -; CDR3 protein: CSVDSGTFTGELFF; CDR3 DNA: TGCAGCGTCGACTCCGGGACCTTCACCGGGGAGCTGTTTTTT
J gene: TRBJ2-1; V gene: TRBV7-7; D gene: -; clone size: -; CDR3 protein: CASSSEWGNEQFF; CDR3 DNA: TGTGCCAGCAGCTCAGAATGGGGGAATGAGCAGTTCTTC
J gene: TRBJ2-7; V gene: TRBV6-6; D gene: -; clone size: -; CDR3 protein: CASRTKYEQYF; CDR3 DNA: TGTGCCAGCAGGACTAAGTACGAGCAGTACTTC
J gene: TRBJ2-7; V gene: TRBV7-3; D gene: -; clone size: -; CDR3 protein: CASSQDGGPYEQYF; CDR3 DNA: TGTGCCAGCAGCCAGGACGGTGGCCCCTACGAGCAGTACTTC
J gene: TRBJ2-7; V gene: TRBV30; D gene: TRBD2; clone size: -; CDR3 protein: CAWGERDLSYEQYF; CDR3 DNA: TGTGCCTGGGGGGAGCGGGATCTCTCCTACGAGCAGTACTTC
J gene: TRBJ1-2; V gene: TRBV29-1; D gene: TRBD1; clone size: once; CDR3 protein: CSVAAVDRGLYGYTF; CDR3 DNA: TGCAGCGTTGCGGCTGTGGACAGGGGTCTCTATGGCTACACCTTC
J gene: TRBJ1-5; V gene: TRBV19; D gene: -; clone size: -; CDR3 protein: CASRITGSDQPQHF; CDR3 DNA: TGTGCCAGTAGGATAACAGGGTCGGATCAGCCCCAGCATTTT
J gene: TRBJ1-1; V gene: TRBV5-4; D gene: -; clone size: -; CDR3 protein: CASSLSAARGRTEAFF; CDR3 DNA: TGTGCCAGCAGCTTGTCCGCCGCGAGGGGTCGCACTGAAGCTTTCTTT
J gene: TRBJ2-7; V gene: TRBV28; D gene: -; clone size: -; CDR3 protein: CASSSPSSGGRQYF; CDR3 DNA: TGTGCCAGCAGTTCGCCCTCCTCAGGCGGGCGGCAGTACTTC
J gene: TRBJ1-2; V gene: TRBV15; D gene: -; clone size: once; CDR3 protein: CATSRGSYGYTF; CDR3 DNA: TGTGCCACCAGCAGAGGGAGCTATGGCTACACCTTC
J gene: TRBJ1-1; V gene: TRBV5-1; D gene: -; clone size: -; CDR3 protein: CASSWGSGNTEAFF; CDR3 DNA: TGCGCCAGCAGCTGGGGATCTGGGAACACTGAAGCTTTCTTT
J gene: TRBJ2-1; V gene: TRBV7-2; D gene: -; clone size: -; CDR3 protein: CASSLLGRNEQFF; CDR3 DNA: TGTGCCAGCAGCTTACTCGGGAGAAATGAGCAGTTCTTC
J gene: TRBJ2-6; V gene: TRBV5-1; D gene: TRBD2; clone size: -; CDR3 protein: CASSLPGTSASGANVLTF; CDR3 DNA: TGCGCCAGCAGCTTACCAGGGACTAGCGCATCTGGGGCCAACGTCCTGACTTTC
J gene: TRBJ2-1; V gene: TRBV7-2; D gene: TRBD2; clone size: -; CDR3 protein: CASSSLAGAFNEQFF; CDR3 DNA: TGTGCCAGCAGCTCCCTAGCGGGAGCTTTTAATGAGCAGTTCTTC
J gene: TRBJ1-1; V gene: TRBV6-6; D gene: -; clone size: -; CDR3 protein: CASSLPGHNTEAFF; CDR3 DNA: TGTGCCAGCAGCTTACCGGGACATAACACTGAAGCTTTCTTT
J gene: TRBJ1-1; V gene: TRBV7-8; D gene: TRBD1; clone size: few; CDR3 protein: CASSWGQLTEAFF; CDR3 DNA: TGTGCCAGCAGCTGGGGACAGCTAACTGAAGCTTTCTTT
J gene: TRBJ1-2; V gene: TRBV4-3; D gene: -; clone size: -; CDR3 protein: CASSQEGQANYGYTF; CDR3 DNA: TGCGCCAGCAGCCAAGAGGGACAAGCTAACTATGGCTACACCTTC
J gene: TRBJ2-5; V gene: TRBV28; D gene: -; clone size: -; CDR3 protein: CASSLDRRRETQYF; CDR3 DNA: TGTGCCAGCAGTTTAGATCGGCGCCGAGAGACCCAGTACTTC
J gene: TRBJ2-6; V gene: TRBV19; D gene: -; clone size: -; CDR3 protein: CASSVTGANVLTF; CDR3 DNA: TGTGCCAGTAGCGTTACTGGGGCCAACGTCCTGACTTTC
J gene: TRBJ1-1; V gene: TRBV27; D gene: TRBD1; clone size: -; CDR3 protein: CANYRGGVGEAFF; CDR3 DNA: TGTGCCAACTACAGGGGAGGGGTCGGTGAAGCTTTCTTT
J gene: TRBJ1-2; V gene: TRBV19; D gene: -; clone size: few; CDR3 protein: CASRRDGYGYTF; CDR3 DNA: TGTGCCAGTAGAAGGGACGGCTATGGCTACACCTTC
J gene: TRBJ2-5; V gene: TRBV2; D gene: TRBD2; clone size: -; CDR3 protein: CASKAGLAAQAQYF; CDR3 DNA: TGTGCCAGCAAAGCGGGACTAGCGGCCCAGGCCCAGTACTTC
J gene: TRBJ1-5; V gene: TRBV28; D gene: -; clone size: -; CDR3 protein: CASSPRWGSNQPQHF; CDR3 DNA: TGTGCCAGCAGTCCCCGATGGGGAAGCAATCAGCCCCAGCATTTT
J gene: TRBJ2-7; V gene: TRBV6-6; D gene: -; clone size: -; CDR3 protein: CASEMSGEQYF; CDR3 DNA: TGTGCCAGTGAGATGAGTGGGGAGCAGTACTTC
J gene: TRBJ2-3; V gene: TRBV10-3; D gene: -; clone size: once; CDR3 protein: CASRDRQRVDTQYF; CDR3 DNA: TGTGCCTCACGAGACCGTCAGCGTGTGGATACGCAGTATTTT
J gene: TRBJ1-1; V gene: TRBV19; D gene: -; clone size: -; CDR3 protein: CASRGMGGLNTEAFF; CDR3 DNA: TGTGCCAGTAGGGGGATGGGGGGATTGAACACTGAAGCTTTCTTT
J gene: TRBJ2-7; V gene: TRBV15; D gene: -; clone size: -; CDR3 protein: CATSRGTHEQYF; CDR3 DNA: TGTGCCACCAGCAGAGGAACCCACGAGCAGTACTTC
J gene: TRBJ2-5; V gene: TRBV6-5; D gene: -; clone size: -; CDR3 protein: CASSYSTRETQYF; CDR3 DNA: TGTGCCAGCAGTTACTCGACCAGGGAGACCCAGTACTTC
J gene: TRBJ2-7; V gene: TRBV19; D gene: -; clone size: once; CDR3 protein: CASSMVGPRGSYEQYF; CDR3 DNA: TGTGCCAGTAGTATGGTGGGCCCCAGAGGCTCCTACGAGCAGTACTTC
J gene: TRBJ1-1; V gene: TRBV30; D gene: -; clone size: -; CDR3 protein: CAWSAGPGEAFF; CDR3 DNA: TGTGCCTGGAGTGCGGGGCCGGGTGAAGCTTTCTTT